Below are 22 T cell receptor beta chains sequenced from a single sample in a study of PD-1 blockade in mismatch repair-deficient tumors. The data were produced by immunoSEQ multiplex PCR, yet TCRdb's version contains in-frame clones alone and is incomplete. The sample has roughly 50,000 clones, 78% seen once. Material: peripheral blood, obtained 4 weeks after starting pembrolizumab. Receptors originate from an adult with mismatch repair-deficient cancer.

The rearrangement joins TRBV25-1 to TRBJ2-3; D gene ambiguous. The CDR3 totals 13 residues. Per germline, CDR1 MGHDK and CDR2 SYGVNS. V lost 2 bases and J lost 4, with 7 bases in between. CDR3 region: CASSEGSSDTQYF. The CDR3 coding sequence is TGTGCCAGCAGTGAAGGGTCCTCAGATACGCAGTATTTT.

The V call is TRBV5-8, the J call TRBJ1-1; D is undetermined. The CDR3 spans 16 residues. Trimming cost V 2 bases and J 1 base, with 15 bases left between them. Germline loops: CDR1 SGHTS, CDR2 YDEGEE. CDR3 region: CASSFISTFRNTEAFF. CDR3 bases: TGTGCCAGCAGCTTTATCTCCACCTTCCGGAACACTGAAGCTTTCTTT.

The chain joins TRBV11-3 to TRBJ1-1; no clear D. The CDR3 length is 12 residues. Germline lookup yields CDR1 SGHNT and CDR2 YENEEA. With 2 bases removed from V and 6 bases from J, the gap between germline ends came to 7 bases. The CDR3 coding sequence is TGTGCCAGCAGCTTATATCCCCCTGAAGCTTTCTTT. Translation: CASSLYPPEAFF.

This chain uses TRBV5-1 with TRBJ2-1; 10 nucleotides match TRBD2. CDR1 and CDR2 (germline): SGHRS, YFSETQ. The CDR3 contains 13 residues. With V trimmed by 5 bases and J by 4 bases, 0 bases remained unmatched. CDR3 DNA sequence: TGCGCCAGCAGGACTAGCGGGTACAATGAGCAGTTCTTC. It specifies CASRTSGYNEQFF.

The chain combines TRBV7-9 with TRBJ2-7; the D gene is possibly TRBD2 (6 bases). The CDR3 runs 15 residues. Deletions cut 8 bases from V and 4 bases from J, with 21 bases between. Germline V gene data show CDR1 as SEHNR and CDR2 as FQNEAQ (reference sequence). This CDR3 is CASSPPGAHGYEQYF. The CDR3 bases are TGTGCCAGCTCCCCACCGGGAGCCCACGGTTACGAGCAGTACTTC.

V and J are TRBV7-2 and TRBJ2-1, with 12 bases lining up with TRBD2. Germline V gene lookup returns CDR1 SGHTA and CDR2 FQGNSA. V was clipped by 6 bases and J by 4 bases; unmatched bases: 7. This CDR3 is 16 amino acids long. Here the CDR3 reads CASSRTSGTSYNEQFF. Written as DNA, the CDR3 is TGTGCCAGCAGTCGGACTAGCGGGACGTCATACAATGAGCAGTTCTTC.

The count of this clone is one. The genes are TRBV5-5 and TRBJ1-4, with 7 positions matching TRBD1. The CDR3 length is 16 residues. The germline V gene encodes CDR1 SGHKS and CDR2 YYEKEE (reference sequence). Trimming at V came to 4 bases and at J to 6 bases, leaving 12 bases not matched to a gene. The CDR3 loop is CASSRGLTAGDEKLFF. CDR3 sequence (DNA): TGTGCCAGCAGCAGGGGGCTGACGGCAGGGGATGAAAAACTGTTTTTT.

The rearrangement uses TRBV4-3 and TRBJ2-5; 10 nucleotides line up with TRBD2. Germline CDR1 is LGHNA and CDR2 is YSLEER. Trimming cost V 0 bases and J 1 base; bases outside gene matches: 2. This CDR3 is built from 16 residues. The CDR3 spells CASSQDSGRPQETQYF. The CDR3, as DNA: TGCGCCAGCAGCCAAGATAGCGGGAGGCCCCAAGAGACCCAGTACTTC.

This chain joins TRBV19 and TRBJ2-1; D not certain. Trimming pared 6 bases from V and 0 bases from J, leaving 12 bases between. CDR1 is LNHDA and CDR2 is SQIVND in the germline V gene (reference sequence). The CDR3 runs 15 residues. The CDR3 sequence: CASRVTALSYNEQFF. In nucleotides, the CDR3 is TGTGCCAGTAGAGTAACAGCACTCTCCTACAATGAGCAGTTCTTC. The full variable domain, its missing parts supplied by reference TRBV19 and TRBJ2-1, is DGGITQSPKYLFRKEGQNVTLSCEQNLNHDAMYWYRQDPGQGLRLIYYSQIVNDFQKGDIAEGYSVSREKKESFPLTVTSAQKNPTAFYLCASRVTALSYNEQFFGPGTRLTVL.

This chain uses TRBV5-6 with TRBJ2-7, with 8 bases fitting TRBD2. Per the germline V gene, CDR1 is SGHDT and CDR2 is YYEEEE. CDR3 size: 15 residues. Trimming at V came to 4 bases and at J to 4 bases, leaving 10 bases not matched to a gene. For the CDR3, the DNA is TGTGCCAGCAGCCGAAAGGCGGGAGGACGGTACGAGCAGTACTTC. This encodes CASSRKAGGRYEQYF.

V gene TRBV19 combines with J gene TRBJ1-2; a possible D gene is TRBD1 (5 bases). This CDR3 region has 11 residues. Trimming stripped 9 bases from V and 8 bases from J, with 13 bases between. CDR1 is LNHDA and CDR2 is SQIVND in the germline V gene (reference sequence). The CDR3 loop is CASTRGGGYTF. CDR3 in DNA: TGTGCCAGCACTAGGGGCGGAGGCTACACCTTC.

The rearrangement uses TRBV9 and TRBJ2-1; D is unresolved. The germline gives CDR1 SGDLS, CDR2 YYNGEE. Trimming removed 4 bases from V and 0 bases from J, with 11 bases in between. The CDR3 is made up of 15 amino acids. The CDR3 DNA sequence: TGTGCCAGCAGCCCAGGTTCCGCCTCCTACAATGAGCAGTTCTTC. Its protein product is CASSPGSASYNEQFF.

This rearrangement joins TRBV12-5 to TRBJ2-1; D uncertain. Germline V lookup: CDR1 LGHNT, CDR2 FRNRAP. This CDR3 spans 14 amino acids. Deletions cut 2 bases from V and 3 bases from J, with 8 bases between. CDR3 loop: CASGLWDLYNEQFF. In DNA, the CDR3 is TGTGCTAGTGGTTTGTGGGATCTCTACAATGAGCAGTTCTTC. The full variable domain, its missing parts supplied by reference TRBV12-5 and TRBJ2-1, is DARVTQTPRHKVTEMGQEVTMRCQPILGHNTVFWYRQTMMQGLELLAYFRNRAPLDDSGMPKDRFSAEMPDATLATLKIQPSEPRDSAVYFCASGLWDLYNEQFFGPGTRLTVL.

CDR3 loop: CASSAGLAGGPRNEQFF. The CDR3 DNA reads as TGTGCCAGCAGCGCGGGACTAGCGGGAGGGCCGCGTAATGAGCAGTTCTTC. J is TRBJ2-1 and V is TRBV7-9; 16 nucleotides align to TRBD2. CDR3 length equals 17 residues. Germline V gene data show CDR1 as SEHNR and CDR2 as FQNEAQ (reference sequence). Trimming at V came to 5 bases and at J to 7 bases, leaving 8 bases not matched to a gene.

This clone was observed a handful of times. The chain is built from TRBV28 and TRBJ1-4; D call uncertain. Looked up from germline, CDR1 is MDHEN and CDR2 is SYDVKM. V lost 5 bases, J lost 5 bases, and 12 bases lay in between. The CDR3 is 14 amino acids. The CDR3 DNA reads TGTGCCAGCAGTACACGAGAGATAAATGAAAAACTGTTTTTT. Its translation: CASSTREINEKLFF.

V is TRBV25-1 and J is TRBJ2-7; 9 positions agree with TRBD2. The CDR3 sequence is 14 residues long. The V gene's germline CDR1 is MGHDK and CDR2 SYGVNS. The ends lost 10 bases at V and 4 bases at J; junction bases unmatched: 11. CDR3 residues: CATLSGSSWYEQYF. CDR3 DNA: TGTGCCACCCTTAGCGGGAGTTCTTGGTACGAGCAGTACTTC.

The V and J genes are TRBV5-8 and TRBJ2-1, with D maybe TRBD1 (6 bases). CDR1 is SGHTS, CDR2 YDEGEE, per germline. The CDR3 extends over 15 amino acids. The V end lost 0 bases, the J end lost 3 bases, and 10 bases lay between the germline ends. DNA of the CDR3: TGTGCCAGCAGCTTGGACAGGGATATCTACAATGAGCAGTTCTTC. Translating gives CASSLDRDIYNEQFF.

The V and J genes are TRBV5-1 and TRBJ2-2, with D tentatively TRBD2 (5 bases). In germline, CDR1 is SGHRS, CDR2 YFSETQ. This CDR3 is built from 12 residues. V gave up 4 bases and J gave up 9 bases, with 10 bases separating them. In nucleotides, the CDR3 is TGCGCCAGCAGCCGAGAGGGTCGGGAGCTGTTTTTT. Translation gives CASSREGRELFF.

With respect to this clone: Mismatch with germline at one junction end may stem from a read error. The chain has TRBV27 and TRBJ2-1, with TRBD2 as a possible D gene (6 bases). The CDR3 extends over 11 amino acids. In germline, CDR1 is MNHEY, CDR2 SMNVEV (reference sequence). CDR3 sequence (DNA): TGTGCCAGCAGCGGGGTTAGCGGCCTGGTCTTC. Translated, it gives CASSGVSGLVF.

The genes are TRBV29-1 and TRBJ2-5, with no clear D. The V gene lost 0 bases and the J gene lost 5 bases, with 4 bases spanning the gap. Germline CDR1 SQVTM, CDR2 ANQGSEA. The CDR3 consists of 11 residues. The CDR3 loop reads CSVEDMETQYF. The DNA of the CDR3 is TGCAGCGTTGAAGATATGGAGACCCAGTACTTC.

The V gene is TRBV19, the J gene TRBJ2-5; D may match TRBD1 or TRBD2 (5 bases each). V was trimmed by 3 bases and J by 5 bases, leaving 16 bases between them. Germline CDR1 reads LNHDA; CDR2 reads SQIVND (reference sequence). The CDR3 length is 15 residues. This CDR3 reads CASSISGPGRETQYF. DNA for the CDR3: TGTGCCAGTAGTATTTCGGGACCGGGTCGGGAGACCCAGTACTTC.

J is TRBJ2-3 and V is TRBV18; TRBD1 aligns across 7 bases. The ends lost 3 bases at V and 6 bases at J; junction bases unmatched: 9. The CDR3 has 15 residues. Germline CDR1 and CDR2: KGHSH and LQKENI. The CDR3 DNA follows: TGTGCCAGCTCACCCCAGAGGGACAGCCCGGATACGCAGTATTTT. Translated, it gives CASSPQRDSPDTQYF.